A selection of T cell receptor beta chains follows, all from one sample in a study of cytomegalovirus exposure and HLA in healthy donors. Sequenced by immunoSEQ multiplex PCR; TCRdb stores in-frame clones only, minus some. The sample contains 200,000 to 300,000 clones, around four fifths of which appear only once. Sequenced: PBMCs. These receptors came from a boy younger than 18 in good health and CMV-seronegative. The CDR3 runs from the conserved cysteine through the conserved F or W. D genes are given only for firm matches. Not every row has a clone size; where given, it reads once, few, many or a size class.

J gene	D gene	clone size	V gene	CDR3 DNA	CDR3 protein
TRBJ2-1	NA	NA	TRBV5-4	TGTGCCAGCAGCTTGGAGGGCGGGTATGAGCAGTTCTTC	CASSLEGGYEQFF
TRBJ2-1	TRBD2	NA	TRBV29-1	TGCAGCGTTGAAGATACTAGCGGGGGGCCGGGGGAGCAGTTCTTC	CSVEDTSGGPGEQFF
TRBJ2-2	TRBD1	NA	TRBV25-1	TGTGCCAGCAGTCCCCTCCCAGGACAGGAGAACACCGGGGAGCTGTTTTTT	CASSPLPGQENTGELFF
TRBJ2-7	TRBD2	NA	TRBV19	TGTGCCAGTAGTATAACCAGACTAGCGGGAGGGTATCCCTACGAGCAGTACTTC	CASSITRLAGGYPYEQYF
TRBJ1-3	NA	NA	TRBV2	TGTGCCAGCACGACAGGAGAAGGAAACACCATATATTTT	CASTTGEGNTIYF
TRBJ2-1	NA	NA	TRBV11-3	TGTGCCAGCAGCTTAGGACCCGCCTCGGGCAATGAGCAGTTCTTC	CASSLGPASGNEQFF
TRBJ1-1	NA	few	TRBV6-5	TGTGCCAGCAGCCGAGACAGCCTTTTGAACACTGAAGCTTTCTTT	CASSRDSLLNTEAFF
TRBJ1-3	NA	once	TRBV15	TGTGCCACCAGCAGAGATGGAGGGTCCGCCGGAAACACCATATATTTT	CATSRDGGSAGNTIYF
TRBJ2-1	TRBD2	few	TRBV9	TGTGCCAGCAGCGGACCCATACTAGCGGGGGGGCTGGGTGAGCAGTTCTTC	CASSGPILAGGLGEQFF
TRBJ2-7	NA	once	TRBV30	TGTACCTGGACTTTTGACAACTCCTACGAGCAGTACTTC	CTWTFDNSYEQYF
TRBJ2-2	TRBD2	NA	TRBV9	TGTGCCAGCAGCGTAGCAACCAGCGGGAGGGCCGGGGAGCTGTTTTTT	CASSVATSGRAGELFF
TRBJ1-2	TRBD1	NA	TRBV6-5	TGTGCCAGCAGTTACTCCAGGGGGCTAGCTAACTATGGCTACACCTTC	CASSYSRGLANYGYTF
TRBJ2-4	TRBD2	few	TRBV4-2	TGTGCCAGCAGCCAAGTTTCGCGGGAGTTAAACATTCAGTACTTC	CASSQVSRELNIQYF
TRBJ2-3	TRBD2	NA	TRBV30	TGTGCCTGGAGTTCGACTAGCTCATGGGGCACAGATACGCAGTATTTT	CAWSSTSSWGTDTQYF
TRBJ1-6	NA	NA	TRBV6-1	TGTGCCAGCACGGGGAGCTCCTATAATTCACCCCTCCACTTT	CASTGSSYNSPLHF
TRBJ1-1	NA	NA	TRBV30	TGTGCCTGGAGTCGGACAAAAGCTTTCTTT	CAWSRTKAFF
TRBJ2-7	NA	few	TRBV28	TGTGCCAGCAGTTTATGGGGCAGCTCCTACGAGCAGTACTTC	CASSLWGSSYEQYF
TRBJ1-3	NA	NA	TRBV11-2	TGTGCCAGCAGCCTAGATATCACAGTGAACACCATATATTTT	CASSLDITVNTIYF
TRBJ2-2	TRBD2	NA	TRBV29-1	TGCAGCTCCTGGGGGGAGGGTGGAGTAAACACCGGGGAGCTGTTTTTT	CSSWGEGGVNTGELFF
TRBJ2-1	NA	once	TRBV18	TGTGCCAGCTCCCCGATTGGCGGTAATGAGCAGTTCTTC	CASSPIGGNEQFF
TRBJ1-3	NA	NA	TRBV4-1	TGCGCCAGCAGCCAAACCGAGCGAAACACCATATATTTT	CASSQTERNTIYF
TRBJ1-2	TRBD1	NA	TRBV27	TGTGCCAGCAGTCCAGGGGACAGGGGGCTAGGGGGCTACACCTTC	CASSPGDRGLGGYTF
TRBJ1-3	NA	once	TRBV29-1	TGCAGCGTTGAAGACCTATCTGGAAACACCATATATTTT	CSVEDLSGNTIYF
TRBJ2-6	NA	NA	TRBV4-2	TGTGCCAGCAGCCATGCCCTCCAGGAGGGTGGGGCCAACGTCCTGACTTTC	CASSHALQEGGANVLTF
TRBJ2-7	TRBD1	NA	TRBV6-5	TGTGCCAGCTCCCGCCGGGGACAGGGTTACGAGCAGTACTTC	CASSRRGQGYEQYF
TRBJ2-5	NA	NA	TRBV2	TGTGCCAGCGGGAGCGGCGGGATAGGGACCCAGTACTTC	CASGSGGIGTQYF
TRBJ2-5	NA	NA	TRBV5-1	TGCGCCAGCAGCGCCCTGTCGGCAGGGGAGACCCAGTACTTC	CASSALSAGETQYF
TRBJ1-5	NA	NA	TRBV19	TGTGCCAGTAGTATGATCAGGGGTGGCAATCAGCCCCAGCATTTT	CASSMIRGGNQPQHF
TRBJ2-6	TRBD2	NA	TRBV2	TGTGCCGGCCGAGGGACTAGCGGGGGGGGCTCTGGGGCCAACGTCCTGACTTTC	CAGRGTSGGGSGANVLTF
TRBJ1-2	NA	NA	TRBV10-3	TGTGCCATCAGTGAGTCAGGAGGGTACGACTATGGCTACACCTTC	CAISESGGYDYGYTF
TRBJ2-7	TRBD2	NA	TRBV25-1	TGTGCCAGCAGTGATGGGAGCGGGGGTACGTACGAGCAGTACTTC	CASSDGSGGTYEQYF
TRBJ1-3	NA	NA	TRBV7-6	TGTGCCAGCAGCCTCTGGGCAGGGCAAGAACCAGCCTCTGGAAACACCATATATTTT	CASSLWAGQEPASGNTIYF
TRBJ1-5	NA	NA	TRBV5-6	TGTGCCAGCAGCTCCCCGGGGGAGGGCAATCAGCCCCAGCATTTT	CASSSPGEGNQPQHF
TRBJ1-2	NA	NA	TRBV18	TGTGCCAGCTCACCTGGGCAGTTCTATGGCTACACCTTC	CASSPGQFYGYTF
TRBJ1-5	TRBD1	NA	TRBV5-6	TGTGCCAGCAGCCTCTCCGGGACAGGGGCCCGGAGCAATCAGCCCCAGCATTTT	CASSLSGTGARSNQPQHF
TRBJ1-6	TRBD1	NA	TRBV6-5	TGTGCCAGCAGCCTGGGACAGGGGAATTCACCCCTCCACTTT	CASSLGQGNSPLHF
TRBJ1-1	NA	NA	TRBV7-9	TGTGCCAGCAGCTTAGTCGGGAGGGGGAACACTGAAGCTTTCTTT	CASSLVGRGNTEAFF
TRBJ2-5	NA	NA	TRBV30	TGTGCCTGGAGTGTAACAGGATATACAGAGACCCAGTACTTC	CAWSVTGYTETQYF
TRBJ2-1	NA	once	TRBV27	TGTGCCACCCTGAAAGGGGCGGAAGGCAATGAGCAGTTCTTC	CATLKGAEGNEQFF
TRBJ2-3	TRBD2	NA	TRBV7-3	TGTGCCAGCAGCTCGTACCCGGGACTAGCGGGGGGAACGCAGTATTTT	CASSSYPGLAGGTQYF
TRBJ2-5	NA	NA	TRBV30	TGTGCCTGGCAACAGGGTAGACAAGAGACCCAGTACTTC	CAWQQGRQETQYF
TRBJ2-1	TRBD2	NA	TRBV9	TGTGCCAGCAGCGCCCGGGGGGGTTCCTACAATGAGCAGTTCTTC	CASSARGGSYNEQFF